Following are 6 T cell receptor beta chains from one sample sequenced in a study of blood T cell repertoires in COVID-19. Measured with immunoSEQ multiplex PCR; TCRdb has only the in-frame clones, and not every one. The table lists around 200,000 clones, 85% of them singletons, with around 5.2% in the top ten. Sequenced: peripheral blood. These receptors were collected from a woman older than 75 with acute or convalescent COVID-19.

The DNA of the CDR3 is TGTGCCAGCAGTCATAGACGGACAGGGTTGAACACTGAAGCTTTCTTT. It translates to CASSHRRTGLNTEAFF. The chain has TRBV6-6 and TRBJ1-1, with TRBD1 identical over 8 bases. J gave up 0 bases and V 5 bases, and 8 bases lay outside the gene matches. This CDR3 region has 16 residues. Germline loops: CDR1 MNHNY, CDR2 SVGAGI (reference sequence).

The chain joins TRBV29-1 to TRBJ2-5; a weak D match, TRBD2 (5 bases). CDR1 is SQVTM and CDR2 is ANQGSEA in the germline V gene. V was clipped by 6 bases and J by 3 bases, with 11 bases between them. This CDR3 spans 12 amino acids. CDR3 sequence: CSVLDGEETQYF. CDR3 bases: TGCAGCGTCCTCGACGGGGAAGAGACCCAGTACTTC.

The chain is built from TRBV10-3 and TRBJ1-1; D gene uncertain. This CDR3 spans 12 amino acids. Germline assignment: CDR1 ENHRY and CDR2 SYGVKD. Trimming pared 0 bases from V and 8 bases from J, leaving 7 bases between. CDR3 DNA sequence: TGTGCCATCAGTGAGTCGAGACTCGAAGCTTTCTTT. Amino acids: CAISESRLEAFF.

The J gene is TRBJ2-5, the V gene TRBV27; TRBD1 matches 9 bases. There are 16 residues in the CDR3. From germline, CDR1 is MNHEY and CDR2 SMNVEV (reference sequence). V shed 10 bases, J shed 3 bases, and the junction held 15 bases outside the gene matches. CDR3 DNA sequence: TGTGCCACCCAGGGCCCCGGGGACAGGGCCAAAGAGACCCAGTACTTC. This translates into CATQGPGDRAKETQYF.

The V call is TRBV6-5, the J call TRBJ1-3, with 7 nucleotides matching TRBD1. The trim removed 4 bases at V and 2 bases at J, leaving 2 bases unmatched. From germline, CDR1 is MNHEY and CDR2 SVGAGI. The CDR3 has 14 amino acids. CDR3 in DNA: TGTGCCAGCAGTTTACAGGGGACTGGAAACACCATATATTTT. Encoded protein: CASSLQGTGNTIYF.

The chain joins TRBV29-1 to TRBJ1-4; 10 bases map to TRBD1. The germline V gene has CDR1 SQVTM and CDR2 ANQGSEA. J gave up 4 bases and V 7 bases, and 6 bases lay outside the gene matches. The CDR3 is 14 residues long. The CDR3 nucleotides read TGCAGCGCTACGGGACAGGGGAGTAATGAAAAACTGTTTTTT. Translated: CSATGQGSNEKLFF.